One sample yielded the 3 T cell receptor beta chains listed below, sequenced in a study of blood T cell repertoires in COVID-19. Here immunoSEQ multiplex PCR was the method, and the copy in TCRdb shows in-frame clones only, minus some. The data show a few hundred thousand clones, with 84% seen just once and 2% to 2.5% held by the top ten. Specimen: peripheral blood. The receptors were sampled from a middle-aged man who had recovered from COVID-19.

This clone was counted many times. In DNA form, the CDR3 reads TGTGCCAGCAGCCAGGGACTAGCGGGAGAGACCGGGGAGCTGTTTTTT. Protein sequence: CASSQGLAGETGELFF. This sequence joins TRBV6-2 or TRBV6-3 and TRBJ2-2, with 14 bases fitting TRBD2. Germline CDR1 is MNHEY and CDR2 is SVGEGT. The CDR3 is made up of 16 amino acids. Trimming cost V 6 bases and J 5 bases; bases outside gene matches: 5.

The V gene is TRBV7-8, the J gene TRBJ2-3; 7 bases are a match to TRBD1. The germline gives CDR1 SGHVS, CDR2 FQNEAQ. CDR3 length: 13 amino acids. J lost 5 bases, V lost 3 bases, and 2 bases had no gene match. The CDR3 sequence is CASSFDRVDTQYF. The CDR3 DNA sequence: TGTGCCAGCAGCTTCGACAGGGTAGATACGCAGTATTTT.

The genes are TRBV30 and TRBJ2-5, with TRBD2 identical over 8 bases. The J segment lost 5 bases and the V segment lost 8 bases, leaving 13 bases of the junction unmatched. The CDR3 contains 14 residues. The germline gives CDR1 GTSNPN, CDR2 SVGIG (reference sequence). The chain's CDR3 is CAHRDSGNLETQYF. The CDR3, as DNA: TGTGCCCACCGGGATAGCGGGAACTTGGAGACCCAGTACTTC.